This T cell receptor beta chain was recovered during a study of cytomegalovirus exposure and HLA in healthy donors. The germline V gene has CDR1 MDHEN and CDR2 SYDVKM. This CDR3 region has 11 residues. V was shortened by 6 bases and J by 4 bases, with 7 bases between the two germline ends. The PCR ran on 60 Vbeta and 13 Jbeta primers. The table came from immunoSEQ multiplex PCR; TCRdb's copy has only in-frame clones and leaves some out. The table shows 140,000 or so clones, with 68% occurring only once. This clone was seen a few times. This TCR came from a man aged 55 to 70 in good health and CMV-seronegative. This rearrangement joins TRBV28 to TRBJ2-7, with D hard to call. Sequenced: PBMCs. The CDR3 nucleotides read TGTGCCAGCAGCCGGAGTTACGAGCAGTACTTC. Translation gives CASSRSYEQYF.